This TCR beta chain was documented in a study of blood T cell repertoires in COVID-19. The length of the CDR3 is 16 residues. From germline, CDR1 is SGHNT and CDR2 YYREEE (reference sequence). The V and J ends lost 4 bases and 4 bases, in that order; junction bases with no gene match: 5. The table came from immunoSEQ multiplex PCR; TCRdb's copy has only in-frame clones and leaves some out. The data hold around 300,000 clones, with 90% observed a single time. The clonotype originates from a woman between 50 and 59 years old with COVID-19, enrolled during active disease. The chain has TRBV5-4 and TRBJ2-3; TRBD2 matches 14 bases. Sequencing was done on a sample of peripheral blood. The CDR3 DNA follows: TGTGCCAGCAGCGTCCGACTAGCGGGAGGGTCAGATACGCAGTATTTT. Translation gives CASSVRLAGGSDTQYF. Based on the CDR3 plus reference TRBV5-4 and TRBJ2-3, the full variable domain is ETGVTQSPTHLIKTRGQQVTLRCSSQSGHNTVSWYQQALGQGPQFIFQYYREEENGRGNFPPRFSGLQFPNYSSELNVNALELDDSALYLCASSVRLAGGSDTQYFGPGTRLTVL.